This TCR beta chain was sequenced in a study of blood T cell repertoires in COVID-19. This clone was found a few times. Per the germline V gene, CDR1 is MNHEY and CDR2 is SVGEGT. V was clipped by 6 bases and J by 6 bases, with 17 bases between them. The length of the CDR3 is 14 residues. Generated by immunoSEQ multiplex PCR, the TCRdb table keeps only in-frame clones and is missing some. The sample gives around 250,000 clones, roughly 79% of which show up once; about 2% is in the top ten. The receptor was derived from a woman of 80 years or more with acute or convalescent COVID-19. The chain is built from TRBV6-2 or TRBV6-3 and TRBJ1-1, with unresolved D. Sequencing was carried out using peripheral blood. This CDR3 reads CASSSGGFPPEAFF. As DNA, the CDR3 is TGTGCCAGCAGCTCTGGTGGCTTTCCCCCTGAAGCTTTCTTT.